This T cell receptor (beta chain) came from a study of immune cell composition in non-small cell lung cancer. Study results and limitations: Tumour-associated clones >0.5% occurred in under 35% of adenocarcinomas, over 60% of squamous. Lung adenocarcinomas had lower top 10 clone scores and clonality than squamous tumours.

Here immunoSEQ multiplex PCR was the method, and the copy in TCRdb shows in-frame clones only, minus some. Among more than 2,000 clones listed, roughly 80% were seen once. This CDR3 comprises 15 residues. CDR1 is LNHDA and CDR2 is SQIVND in the germline V gene (reference sequence). V trimming: 7 bases; J trimming: 12 bases; junction bases outside the gene matches: 14. In regard to this clone: The target antigen is unknown.

The sequence came from a human donor with non-small cell lung cancer. The J gene is TRBJ2-1, the V gene TRBV19, with 11 bases fitting TRBD2. What was sequenced was lung tumor tissue. CDR3 sequence: CASTPRPSGGFGQFF. The CDR3 bases are TGTGCCAGTACTCCCCGACCTAGCGGGGGGTTCGGGCAGTTCTTC.